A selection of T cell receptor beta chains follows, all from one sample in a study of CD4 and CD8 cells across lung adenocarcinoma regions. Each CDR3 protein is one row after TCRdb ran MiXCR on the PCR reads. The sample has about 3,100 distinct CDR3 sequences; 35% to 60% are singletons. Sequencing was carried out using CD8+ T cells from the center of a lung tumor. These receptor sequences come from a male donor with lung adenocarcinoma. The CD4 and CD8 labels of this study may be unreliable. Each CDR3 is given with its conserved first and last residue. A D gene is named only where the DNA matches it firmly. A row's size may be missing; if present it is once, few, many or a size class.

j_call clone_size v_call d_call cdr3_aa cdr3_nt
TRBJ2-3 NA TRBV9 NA CASDPTGRGRADTQYF TGTGCCAGCGACCCGACCGGGAGAGGTAGGGCAGATACGCAGTATTTT
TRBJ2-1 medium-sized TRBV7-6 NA CASSPGDYEQFF TGTGCCAGCAGCCCGGGCGACTACGAGCAGTTCTTC
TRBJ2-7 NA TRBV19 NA CASSRSDSLNYEQYF TGTGCCAGTAGTCGATCGGACAGTCTTAACTACGAGCAGTACTTC
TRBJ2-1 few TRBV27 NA CASSSILAANEQFF TGTGCCAGCAGTTCGATCCTAGCAGCAAATGAGCAGTTCTTC
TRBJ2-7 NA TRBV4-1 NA CASSQDLDSSVYEQYF TGCGCCAGCAGCCAAGATCTCGACTCCTCCGTCTACGAGCAGTACTTC
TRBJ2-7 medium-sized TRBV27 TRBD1 CASKGGPSYEQYF TGTGCCAGTAAAGGGGGCCCCTCCTACGAGCAGTACTTC
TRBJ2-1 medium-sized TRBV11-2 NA CASSLLDSKSEQFF TGTGCCAGCAGCTTATTGGACTCTAAGTCTGAGCAGTTCTTC
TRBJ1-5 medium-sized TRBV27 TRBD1 CASRSNRDRTQPQHF TGTGCCAGCAGAAGCAACCGGGACAGGACTCAGCCCCAGCATTTT
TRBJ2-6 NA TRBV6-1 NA CASTGMGAASGAYELSF TGTGCCAGCACCGGGATGGGGGCTGCTTCTGGGGCCTACGAGCTGTCCTTC
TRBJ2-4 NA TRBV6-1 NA CASGAGLGVKNMQYF TGTGCCAGCGGCGCGGGGCTGGGGGTCAAAAACATGCAGTACTTC
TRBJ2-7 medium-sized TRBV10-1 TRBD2 CASSESRGVGAYEQYF TGCGCCAGCAGTGAGTCGCGGGGGGTAGGGGCGTACGAGCAGTACTTC
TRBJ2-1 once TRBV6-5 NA CASSSHNEQFF TGTGCCAGCAGTTCCCATAATGAGCAGTTCTTC
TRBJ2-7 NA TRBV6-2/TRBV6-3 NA CASSFLEGSYEQYF TGTGCCAGCAGTTTCCTAGAGGGGTCCTACGAGCAGTACTTC
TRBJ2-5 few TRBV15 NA CATSTRGGFRSETQYF TGTGCCACCAGCACCCGGGGAGGCTTCCGGAGTGAGACCCAGTACTTC
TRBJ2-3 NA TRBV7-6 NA CASSLTRGTDTQYF TGTGCCAGCAGCTTAACCCGGGGAACAGATACGCAGTATTTT
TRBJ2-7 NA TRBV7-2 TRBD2 CASTLAGRFSEQYF TGTGCCAGCACCCTAGCGGGAAGGTTCAGCGAGCAGTACTTC
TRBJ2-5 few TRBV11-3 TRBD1 CASSLSGTGVFNEQYF TGTGCCAGCAGCTTATCCGGGACAGGAGTATTCAATGAGCAGTACTTC
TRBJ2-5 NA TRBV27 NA CASRGRGGETLTF TGTGCCAGCAGGGGGAGGGGGGGGGAGACCCTGACCTTC
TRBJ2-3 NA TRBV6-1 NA CASSESQHTQYF TGTGCCAGCAGTGAAAGCCAGCATACGCAGTATTTT
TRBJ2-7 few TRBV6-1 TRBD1 CASNLDRGQYF TGTGCCAGCAACTTGGACAGGGGGCAGTACTTC
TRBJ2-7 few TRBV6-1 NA CASSDGDYYEQYF TGTGCCAGCAGTGATGGCGATTATTACGAGCAGTACTTC
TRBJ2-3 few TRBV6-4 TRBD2 CASSDGTSGSTDTQYF TGTGCCAGCAGTGACGGGACTAGCGGGAGCACAGATACGCAGTATTTT
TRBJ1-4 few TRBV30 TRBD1 CAWSGTGGYEKLFF TGTGCCTGGAGTGGGACAGGGGGCTATGAAAAACTGTTTTTT
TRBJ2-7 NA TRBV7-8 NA CASSLAFTYEQYF TGTGCCAGCAGCTTAGCGTTTACCTACGAGCAGTACTTC
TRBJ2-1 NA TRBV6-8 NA CASSEGLGGRDAETQYF TGTGCCAGCAGTGAGGGGCTAGGGGGACGGGACGCAGAGACGCAGTATTTC
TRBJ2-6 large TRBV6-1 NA CASSAGNGANVLTF TGTGCCAGCAGTGCTGGGAATGGGGCCAACGTCCTGACTTTC
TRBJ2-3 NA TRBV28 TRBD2 CASSPAGGPTDTQYF TGTGCCAGCAGTCCAGCGGGAGGGCCCACAGATACGCAGTATTTT
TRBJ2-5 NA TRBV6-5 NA CASCSAWRSQETQYF TGTGCCAGCTGTTCCGCCTGGAGGTCCCAAGAGACCCAGTACTTC
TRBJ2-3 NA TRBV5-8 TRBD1 CASSLLQGAGTDTQYF TGTGCCAGCAGCTTGTTACAGGGGGCGGGTACAGATACGCAGTATTTT